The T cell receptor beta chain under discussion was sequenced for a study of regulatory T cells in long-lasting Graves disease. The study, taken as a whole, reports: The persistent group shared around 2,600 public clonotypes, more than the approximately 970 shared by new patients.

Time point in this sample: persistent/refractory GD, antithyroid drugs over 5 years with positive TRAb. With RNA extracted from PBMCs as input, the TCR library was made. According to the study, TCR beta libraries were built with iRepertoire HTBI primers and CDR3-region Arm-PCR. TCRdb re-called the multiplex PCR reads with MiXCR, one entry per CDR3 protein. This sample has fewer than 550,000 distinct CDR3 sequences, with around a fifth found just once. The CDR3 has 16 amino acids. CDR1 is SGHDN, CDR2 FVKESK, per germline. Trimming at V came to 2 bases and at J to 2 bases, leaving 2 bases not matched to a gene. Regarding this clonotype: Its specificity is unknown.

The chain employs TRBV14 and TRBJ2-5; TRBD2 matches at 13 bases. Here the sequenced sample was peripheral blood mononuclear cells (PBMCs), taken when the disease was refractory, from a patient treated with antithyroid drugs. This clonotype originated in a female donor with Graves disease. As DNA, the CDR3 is TGTGCCAGCAGCCAACGGACTAGCGGGAGTCAAGAGACCCAGTACTTC. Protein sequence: CASSQRTSGSQETQYF.